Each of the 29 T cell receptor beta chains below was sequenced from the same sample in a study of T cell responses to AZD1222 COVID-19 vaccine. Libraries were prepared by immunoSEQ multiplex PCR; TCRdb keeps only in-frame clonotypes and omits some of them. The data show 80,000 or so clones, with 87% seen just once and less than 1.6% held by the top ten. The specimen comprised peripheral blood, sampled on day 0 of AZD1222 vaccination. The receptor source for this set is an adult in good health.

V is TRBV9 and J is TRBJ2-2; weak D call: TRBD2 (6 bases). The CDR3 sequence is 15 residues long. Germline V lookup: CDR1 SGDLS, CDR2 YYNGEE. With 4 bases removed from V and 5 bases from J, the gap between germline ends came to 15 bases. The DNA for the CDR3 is TGTGCCAGCAGCCCGACTAGTGTCGGAACCGGGGAGCTGTTTTTT. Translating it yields CASSPTSVGTGELFF.

The CDR3 spells CASSPTGGPYEQYF. The CDR3 coding sequence is TGTGCCAGCAGTCCAACAGGGGGTCCCTACGAGCAGTACTTC. The chain combines TRBV6-6 with TRBJ2-7, with TRBD1 matching over 8 bases. The V gene end was trimmed by 5 bases and the J gene end by 2 bases; junction bases not matched to a gene: 5. CDR3 size: 14 residues. Germline CDR1 MNHNY, CDR2 SVGAGI (reference sequence).

CDR3 in DNA: TGTGCCAGCTCACCCCCCGGGACTCGACCCTACGAGCAGTACTTC. Translating it yields CASSPPGTRPYEQYF. V usage is TRBV18 and J usage is TRBJ2-7; tentatively, D is TRBD2 (6 bases). This CDR3 has 15 residues. From germline, CDR1 is KGHSH and CDR2 LQKENI. Trimming removed 3 bases from V and 2 bases from J, with 14 bases in between.

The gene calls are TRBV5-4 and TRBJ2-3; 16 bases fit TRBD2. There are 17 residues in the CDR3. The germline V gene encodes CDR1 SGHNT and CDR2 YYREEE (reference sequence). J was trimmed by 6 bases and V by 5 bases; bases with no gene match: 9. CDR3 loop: CASSFGTSGRGGDTQYF. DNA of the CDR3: TGTGCCAGCAGTTTCGGGACTAGCGGGAGGGGAGGGGATACGCAGTATTTT.

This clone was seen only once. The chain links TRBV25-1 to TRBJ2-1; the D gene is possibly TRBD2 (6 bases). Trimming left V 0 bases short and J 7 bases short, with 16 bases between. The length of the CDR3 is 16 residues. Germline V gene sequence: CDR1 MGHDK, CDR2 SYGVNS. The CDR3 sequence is CASSEYGAGRINEQFF. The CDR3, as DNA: TGTGCCAGCAGTGAATACGGTGCAGGGAGGATAAATGAGCAGTTCTTC.

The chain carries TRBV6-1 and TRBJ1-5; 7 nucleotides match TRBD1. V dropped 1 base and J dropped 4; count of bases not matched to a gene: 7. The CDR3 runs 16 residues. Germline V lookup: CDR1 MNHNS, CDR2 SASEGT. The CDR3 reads CASSEVGQLTNQPQHF. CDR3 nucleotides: TGTGCCAGCAGTGAAGTGGGACAGCTAACGAATCAGCCCCAGCATTTT.

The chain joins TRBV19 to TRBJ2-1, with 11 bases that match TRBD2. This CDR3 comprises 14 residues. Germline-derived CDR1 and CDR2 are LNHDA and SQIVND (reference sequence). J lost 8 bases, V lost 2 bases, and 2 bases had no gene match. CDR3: CASSILAGGDEQFF. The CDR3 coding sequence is TGTGCCAGTAGTATACTAGCGGGAGGCGATGAGCAGTTCTTC.

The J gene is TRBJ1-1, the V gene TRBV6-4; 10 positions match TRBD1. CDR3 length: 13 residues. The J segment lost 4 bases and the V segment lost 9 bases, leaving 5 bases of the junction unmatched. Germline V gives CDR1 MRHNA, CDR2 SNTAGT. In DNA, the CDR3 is TGTGCCAGTGCGCGGGACAGGGGCACTGAAGCTTTCTTT. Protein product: CASARDRGTEAFF.

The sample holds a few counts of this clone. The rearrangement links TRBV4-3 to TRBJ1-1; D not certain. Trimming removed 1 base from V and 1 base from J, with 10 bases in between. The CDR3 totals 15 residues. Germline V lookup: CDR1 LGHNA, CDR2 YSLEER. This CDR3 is CASSQVNSRNTEAFF. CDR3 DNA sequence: TGCGCCAGCAGCCAAGTAAACAGCAGGAACACTGAAGCTTTCTTT.

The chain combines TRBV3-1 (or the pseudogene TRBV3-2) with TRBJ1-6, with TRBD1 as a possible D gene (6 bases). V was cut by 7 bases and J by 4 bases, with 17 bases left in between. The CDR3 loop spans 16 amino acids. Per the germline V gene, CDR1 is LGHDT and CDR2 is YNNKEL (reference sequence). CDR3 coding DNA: TGTGCCAGCACCGGCGGCGGGGGGCTGTATAATTCACCCCTCCACTTT. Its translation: CASTGGGGLYNSPLHF.

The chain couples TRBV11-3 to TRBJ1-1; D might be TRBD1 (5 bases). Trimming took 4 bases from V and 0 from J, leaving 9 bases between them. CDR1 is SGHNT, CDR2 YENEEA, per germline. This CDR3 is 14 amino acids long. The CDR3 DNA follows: TGTGCCAGCAGCTCCGACAGTATGAACACTGAAGCTTTCTTT. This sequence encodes CASSSDSMNTEAFF.

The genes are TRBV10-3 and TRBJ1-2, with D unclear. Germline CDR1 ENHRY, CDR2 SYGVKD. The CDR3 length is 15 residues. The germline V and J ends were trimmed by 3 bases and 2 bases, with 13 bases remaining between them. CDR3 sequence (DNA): TGTGCCATCAGTGATCCTACCAGTTCGAACTATGGCTACACCTTC. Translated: CAISDPTSSNYGYTF.

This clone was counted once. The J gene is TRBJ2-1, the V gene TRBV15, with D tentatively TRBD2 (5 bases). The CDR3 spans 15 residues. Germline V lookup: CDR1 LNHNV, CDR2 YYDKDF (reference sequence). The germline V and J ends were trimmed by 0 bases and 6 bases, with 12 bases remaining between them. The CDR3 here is CATSRDRDRGNEQFF. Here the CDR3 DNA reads TGTGCCACCAGCAGAGATCGTGATCGGGGCAATGAGCAGTTCTTC.

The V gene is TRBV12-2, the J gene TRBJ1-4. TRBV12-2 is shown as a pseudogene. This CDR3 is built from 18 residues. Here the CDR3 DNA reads TGTGCAAGTCGGCAAAATACTTGGGGGTCGGAGGCTAATGAAAAACTGTTTTTT. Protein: CASRQNTWGSEANEKLFF.

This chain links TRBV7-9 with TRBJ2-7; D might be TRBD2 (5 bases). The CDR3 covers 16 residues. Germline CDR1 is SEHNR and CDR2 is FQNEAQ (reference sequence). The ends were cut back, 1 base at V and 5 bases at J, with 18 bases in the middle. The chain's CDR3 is CASSLDYGGSPHEQYF. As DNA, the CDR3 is TGTGCCAGCAGCTTAGATTACGGTGGGAGTCCCCACGAGCAGTACTTC.

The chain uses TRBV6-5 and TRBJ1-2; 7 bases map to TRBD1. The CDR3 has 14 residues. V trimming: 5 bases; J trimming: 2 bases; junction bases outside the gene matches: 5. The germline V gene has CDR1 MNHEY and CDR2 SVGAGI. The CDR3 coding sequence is TGTGCCAGCAGTAAGGGACAGAAAAACTATGGCTACACCTTC. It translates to CASSKGQKNYGYTF.

CDR3 sequence reads: CASSLALRGTEAFF. The DNA for the CDR3 is TGTGCCAGCAGCTTAGCGCTTCGGGGCACTGAAGCTTTCTTT. The genes are TRBV7-8 and TRBJ1-1, with D unclear. The CDR3 has 14 amino acids. The germline gives CDR1 SGHVS, CDR2 FQNEAQ. V lost 0 bases to trimming and J lost 4 bases, with 9 bases between them.

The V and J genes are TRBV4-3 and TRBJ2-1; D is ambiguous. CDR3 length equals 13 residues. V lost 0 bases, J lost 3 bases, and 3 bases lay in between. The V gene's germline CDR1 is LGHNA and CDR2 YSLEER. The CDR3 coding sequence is TGCGCCAGCAGCCAAGAGGTCTACAATGAGCAGTTCTTC. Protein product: CASSQEVYNEQFF.

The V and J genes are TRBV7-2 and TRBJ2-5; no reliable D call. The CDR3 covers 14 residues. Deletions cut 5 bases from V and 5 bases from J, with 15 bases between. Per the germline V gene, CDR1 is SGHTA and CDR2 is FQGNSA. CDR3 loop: CASSLQTLGETQYF. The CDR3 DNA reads TGTGCCAGCAGCCTACAGACCTTAGGGGAGACCCAGTACTTC.

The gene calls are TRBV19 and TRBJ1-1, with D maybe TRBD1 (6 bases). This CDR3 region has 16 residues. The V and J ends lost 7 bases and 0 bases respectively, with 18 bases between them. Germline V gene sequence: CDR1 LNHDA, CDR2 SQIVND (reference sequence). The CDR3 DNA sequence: TGTGCCAGTATAGATCAGGGGCCCCCGATGAACACTGAAGCTTTCTTT. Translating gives CASIDQGPPMNTEAFF.

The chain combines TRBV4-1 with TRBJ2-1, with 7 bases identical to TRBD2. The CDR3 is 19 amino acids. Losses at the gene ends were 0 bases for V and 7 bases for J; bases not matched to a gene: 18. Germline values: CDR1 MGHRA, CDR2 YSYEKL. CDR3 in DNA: TGCGCCAGCAGCCAAGATATGAGGGGCTCGGGCGGGAGCAGGAATGAGCAGTTCTTC. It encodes CASSQDMRGSGGSRNEQFF.

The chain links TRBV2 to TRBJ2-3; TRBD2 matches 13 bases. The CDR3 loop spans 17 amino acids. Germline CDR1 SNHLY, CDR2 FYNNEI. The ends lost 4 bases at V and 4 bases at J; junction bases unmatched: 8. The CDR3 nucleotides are TGTGCCAGCAGTGTCGGACTAGCGGGAGCCAGGGCAGATACGCAGTATTTT. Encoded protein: CASSVGLAGARADTQYF.

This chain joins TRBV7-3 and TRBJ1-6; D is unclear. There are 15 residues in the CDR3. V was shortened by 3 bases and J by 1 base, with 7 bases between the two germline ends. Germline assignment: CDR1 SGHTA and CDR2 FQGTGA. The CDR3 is CASSLTPSYNSPLHF. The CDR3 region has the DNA TGTGCCAGCAGCTTGACACCTTCCTATAATTCACCCCTCCACTTT. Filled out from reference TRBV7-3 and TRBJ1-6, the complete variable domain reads GAGVSQTPSNKVTEKGKYVELRCDPISGHTALYWYRQSLGQGPEFLIYFQGTGAADDSGLPNDRFFAVRPEGSVSTLKIQRTERGDSAVYLCASSLTPSYNSPLHFGNGTRLTVT.

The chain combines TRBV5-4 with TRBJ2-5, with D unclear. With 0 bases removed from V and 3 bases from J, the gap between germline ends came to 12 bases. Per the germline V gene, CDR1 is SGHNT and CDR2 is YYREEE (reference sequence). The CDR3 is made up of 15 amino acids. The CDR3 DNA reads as TGTGCCAGCAGCTTGGCCCCGGCTGATGAAGAGACCCAGTACTTC. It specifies CASSLAPADEETQYF.

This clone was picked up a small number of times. CDR3 sequence: CASSPQGREQYF. As DNA, the CDR3 is TGTGCCAGCAGTCCACAGGGTCGGGAGCAGTACTTC. The J gene is TRBJ2-7, the V gene TRBV27; D is possibly TRBD1 (6 bases). Germline V gene lookup returns CDR1 MNHEY and CDR2 SMNVEV (reference sequence). The V and J ends lost 5 bases and 7 bases respectively, with 12 bases between them. The CDR3 contains 12 residues.

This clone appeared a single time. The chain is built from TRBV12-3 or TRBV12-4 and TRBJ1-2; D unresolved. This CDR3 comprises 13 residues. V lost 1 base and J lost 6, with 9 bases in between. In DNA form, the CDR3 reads TGTGCCAGCAGTTTAGTAACGGCTCATGGCTACACCTTC. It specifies CASSLVTAHGYTF.

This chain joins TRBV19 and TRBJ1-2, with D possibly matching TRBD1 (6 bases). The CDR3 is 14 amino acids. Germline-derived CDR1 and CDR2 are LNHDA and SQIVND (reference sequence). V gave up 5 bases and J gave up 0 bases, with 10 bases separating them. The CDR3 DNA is TGTGCCAGTAGTCGAGGGGGGGCTAACTATGGCTACACCTTC. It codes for CASSRGGANYGYTF.

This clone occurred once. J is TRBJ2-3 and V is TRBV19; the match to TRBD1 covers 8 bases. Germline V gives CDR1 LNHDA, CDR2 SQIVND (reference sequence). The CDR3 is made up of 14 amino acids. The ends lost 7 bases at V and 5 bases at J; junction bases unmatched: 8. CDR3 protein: CASTRQGLGDTQYF. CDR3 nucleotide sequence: TGTGCCAGTACCCGACAGGGGTTGGGAGATACGCAGTATTTT.

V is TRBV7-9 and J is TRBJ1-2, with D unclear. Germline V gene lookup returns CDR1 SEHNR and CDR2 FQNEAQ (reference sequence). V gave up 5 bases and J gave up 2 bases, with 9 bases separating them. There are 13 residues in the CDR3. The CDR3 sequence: CASSVGANYGYTF. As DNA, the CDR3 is TGTGCCAGCAGCGTAGGAGCGAACTATGGCTACACCTTC.